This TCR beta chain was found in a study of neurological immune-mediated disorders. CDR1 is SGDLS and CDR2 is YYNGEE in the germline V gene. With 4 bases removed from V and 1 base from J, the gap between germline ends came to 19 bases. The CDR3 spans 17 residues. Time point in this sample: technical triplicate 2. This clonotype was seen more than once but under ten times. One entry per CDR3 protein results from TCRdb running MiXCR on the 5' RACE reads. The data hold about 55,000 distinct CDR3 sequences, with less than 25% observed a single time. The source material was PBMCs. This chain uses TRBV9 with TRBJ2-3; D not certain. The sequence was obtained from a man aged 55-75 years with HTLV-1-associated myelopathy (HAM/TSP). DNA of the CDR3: TGTGCCAGCAGCAGCTCCGGAAAAACAGCACGCACAGATACGCAGTATTTT. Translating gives CASSSSGKTARTDTQYF. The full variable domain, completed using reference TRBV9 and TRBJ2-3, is DSGVTQTPKHLITATGQRVTLRCSPRSGDLSVYWYQQSLDQGLQFLIQYYNGEERAKGNILERFSAQQFPDLHSELNLSSLELGDSALYFCASSSSGKTARTDTQYFGPGTRLTVL.